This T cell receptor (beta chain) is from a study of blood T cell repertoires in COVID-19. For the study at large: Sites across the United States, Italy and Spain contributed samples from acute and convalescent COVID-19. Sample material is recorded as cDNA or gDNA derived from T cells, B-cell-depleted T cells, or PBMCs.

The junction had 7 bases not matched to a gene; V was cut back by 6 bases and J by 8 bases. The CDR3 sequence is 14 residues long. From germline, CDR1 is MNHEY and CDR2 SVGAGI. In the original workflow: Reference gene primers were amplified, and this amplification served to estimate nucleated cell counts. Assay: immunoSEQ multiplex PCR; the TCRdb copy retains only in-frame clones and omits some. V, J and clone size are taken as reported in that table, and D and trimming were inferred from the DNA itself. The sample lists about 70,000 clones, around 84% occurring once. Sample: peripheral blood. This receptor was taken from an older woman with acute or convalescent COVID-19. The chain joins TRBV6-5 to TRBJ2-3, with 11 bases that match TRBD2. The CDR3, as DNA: TGTGCCAGCAGCTCCTCTAGCGGGAGGCGTACGCAGTATTTT. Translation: CASSSSSGRRTQYF.